This T cell receptor (beta chain) was identified during a study of radiotherapy plus CTLA-4 blockade in lung cancer. Background on the study: Objective response was observed in about 19% of patients, and disease control in approximately 30%. Study-wide results and limits: Blood-borne expansion of tumor-derived TCR clones followed radiotherapy plus ipilimumab.

With regard to this clone: The antigen is undetermined.

Measured with immunoSEQ multiplex PCR; TCRdb has only the in-frame clones, and not every one. The table has around 82,000 clones, roughly 79% seen once; the top ten hold roughly 23%. The CDR3 sequence is 13 residues long. The ends were cut back, 2 bases at V and 7 bases at J, with 9 bases in the middle. Looked up from germline, CDR1 is SGHTA and CDR2 is FQGNSA. Participants had chemo-refractory metastatic non-small-cell lung cancer and were treated with focal radiation plus ipilimumab CTLA-4 blockade. The rearrangement links TRBV7-2 to TRBJ2-1; maybe TRBD1 (6 bases). This receptor was identified in a human donor with non-small cell lung cancer whose response to radiotherapy plus ipilimumab could not be evaluated. Some clones in this sample may be carry-over from other donors' samples. Sample: peripheral blood, taken from a patient treated with radiotherapy plus ipilimumab. The CDR3 here is CASSLLQGNEQFF. CDR3 DNA: TGTGCCAGCAGCTTACTCCAGGGGAATGAGCAGTTCTTC.